These 29 T cell receptor beta chains share one sample of origin, sequenced in a study of T cells after yellow fever vaccination. MiXCR, run by TCRdb on the 5' RACE reads, gives a single entry per CDR3 protein. The repertoire holds 250,000 or so distinct CDR3 sequences, with roughly 3.5% as singletons. The source material was PBMCs, sampled 15 days after the yellow fever booster vaccination. The receptor source for this set is a man between 18 and 35 years old who received the YFV17D yellow fever vaccine.

This clonotype has ten or more counts. The rearrangement links TRBV5-6 to TRBJ1-1; perhaps TRBD1 as D (5 bases). From germline, CDR1 is SGHDT and CDR2 YYEEEE. V lost 7 bases and J lost 1, with 11 bases in between. This CDR3 has 13 residues. The CDR3 nucleotides read TGTGCCAGCCCTGGGACGGGGAACACTGAAGCTTTCTTT. Translation gives CASPGTGNTEAFF.

This clonotype was detected ten times or more. The rearrangement links TRBV5-1 to TRBJ2-1; 15 nucleotides align to TRBD2. Germline V lookup: CDR1 SGHRS, CDR2 YFSETQ. Trimming cost V 2 bases and J 7 bases; bases outside gene matches: 7. The CDR3 is 17 amino acids. The CDR3 region is CASSFLGLAGGYNEQFF. The CDR3 DNA reads as TGCGCCAGCAGCTTCCTCGGACTAGCGGGGGGGTATAATGAGCAGTTCTTC. The complete variable domain, with remaining parts taken from reference TRBV5-1 and TRBJ2-1, reads KAGVTQTPRYLIKTRGQQVTLSCSPISGHRSVSWYQQTPGQGLQFLFEYFSETQRNKGNFPGRFSGRQFSNSRSEMNVSTLELGDSALYLCASSFLGLAGGYNEQFFGPGTRLTVL.

This clonotype was found many times. The rearrangement links TRBV4-1 to TRBJ1-5, with a tentative D call TRBD1 (5 bases). Germline CDR1 MGHRA, CDR2 YSYEKL. Trimming cost V 4 bases and J 7 bases, with 17 bases left between them. The CDR3 runs 15 residues. The CDR3 DNA reads as TGCGCCAGCAGCCCCGGTGTTCTCGGGACCCAGCCCCAGCATTTT. It specifies CASSPGVLGTQPQHF.

This clonotype was observed a few times. Here the CDR3 reads CASRRGQGGEKLFF. DNA of the CDR3: TGCGCCAGCCGGCGGGGCCAGGGTGGTGAAAAACTGTTTTTT. V gene TRBV10-1 combines with J gene TRBJ1-4; D is perhaps TRBD1 (5 bases). Germline assignment: CDR1 WNHNN and CDR2 SYGVQD (reference sequence). The CDR3 is 14 amino acids. Between the trimmed V and J ends, which lost 8 bases and 7 bases, there was a span of 17 bases.

This clonotype occurred many times. The chain has TRBV7-2 and TRBJ1-5; TRBD1 agrees at 12 bases. The ends lost 5 bases at V and 6 bases at J; junction bases unmatched: 5. CDR1 is SGHTA and CDR2 is FQGNSA in the germline V gene. CDR3 length equals 15 residues. The CDR3 bases are TGTGCCAGCAGCCCAGGGACAGGGGGCGGTCAGCCCCAGCATTTT. Its protein product is CASSPGTGGGQPQHF.

This clonotype was counted many times. This chain uses TRBV15 with TRBJ2-5; tentative D call: TRBD1 (5 bases). This CDR3 region has 13 residues. CDR1 and CDR2 (germline): LNHNV, YYDKDF (reference sequence). Trimming left V 1 base short and J 8 bases short, with 11 bases between. CDR3: CATSRVGVLTQYF. The CDR3 coding sequence is TGTGCCACCAGCAGAGTAGGGGTACTAACCCAGTACTTC.

This clonotype has at least ten counts. The DNA of the CDR3 is TGTGCCAGCAGCTCGGGGACAAGGGAAAAACTGTTTTTT. Its translation: CASSSGTREKLFF. This chain links TRBV7-2 with TRBJ1-4; TRBD1 might be the D (6 bases). Germline-derived CDR1 and CDR2 are SGHTA and FQGNSA. CDR3 length equals 13 residues. V was trimmed by 4 bases and J by 8 bases, leaving 11 bases between them.

This clonotype has ten or more counts. The chain carries TRBV7-9 and TRBJ1-1; D is unclear. V was cut by 1 base and J by 4 bases, with 10 bases left in between. Germline V gene lookup returns CDR1 SEHNR and CDR2 FQNEAQ (reference sequence). This CDR3 is 14 amino acids long. The CDR3 is CASSLGGVITEAFF. The CDR3 region has the DNA TGTGCCAGCAGCTTAGGTGGGGTCATCACTGAAGCTTTCTTT.

This clonotype was picked up many times. This chain links TRBV9 with TRBJ1-2; possibly TRBD1 for D (6 bases). The CDR3 covers 15 residues. The V gene's germline CDR1 is SGDLS and CDR2 YYNGEE. V was cut by 4 bases and J by 2 bases, with 15 bases left in between. Here the CDR3 DNA reads TGTGCCAGCAGCTATTTTACAGGGACAAACTATGGCTACACCTTC. Amino acids: CASSYFTGTNYGYTF.

Ten or more counts support this clonotype. The V gene is TRBV7-2, the J gene TRBJ2-3, with TRBD2 matching over 12 bases. Looked up from germline, CDR1 is SGHTA and CDR2 is FQGNSA. This CDR3 spans 15 amino acids. The V segment lost 6 bases and the J segment 6 bases; nucleotides outside the gene matches: 7. DNA of the CDR3: TGTGCCAGCAGTTCCCCTAGCGGGGGGGAGGATACGCAGTATTTT. Translation: CASSSPSGGEDTQYF. The whole variable domain, filled in from reference TRBV7-2 and TRBJ2-3, reads GAGVSQSPSNKVTEKGKDVELRCDPISGHTALYWYRQSLGQGLEFLIYFQGNSAPDKSGLPSDRFSAERTGGSVSTLTIQRTQQEDSAVYLCASSSPSGGEDTQYFGPGTRLTVL.

This clonotype appeared many times. J is TRBJ2-1 and V is TRBV24-1; TRBD2 matches 10 bases. This CDR3 region has 15 residues. V dropped 6 bases and J dropped 7; count of bases not matched to a gene: 8. Per the germline V gene, CDR1 is KGHDR and CDR2 is SFDVKD. The CDR3 sequence is CATSSWASGGNEQFF. The DNA for the CDR3 is TGTGCCACCAGTTCCTGGGCTAGCGGGGGTAATGAGCAGTTCTTC.

Comment on this clonotype: The CDR3 end shows no conserved phenylalanine or tryptophan, and so a read error is likely. V usage is TRBV10-3 and J usage is TRBJ2-7; D remains unclear. The CDR3 totals 13 residues. The V and J ends lost 2 bases and 2 bases respectively, with 7 bases between them. Germline CDR1 ENHRY, CDR2 SYGVKD. In DNA form, the CDR3 reads TGTGCCATCAGTGAGCCAGGTCCCTACGAGCAGTACTTG. Translation: CAISEPGPYEQYL.

In this sample, this clonotype turned up many times. The rearrangement uses TRBV20-1 and TRBJ1-5; D gene unclear. The V gene's germline CDR1 is DFQATT and CDR2 SNEGSKA (reference sequence). Trimming removed 5 bases at V and 0 bases at J, with 8 bases between. The CDR3 has 13 amino acids. As DNA, the CDR3 is TGCAGTGCTCAGCTAGATAGCAATCAGCCCCAGCATTTT. It translates to CSAQLDSNQPQHF.

This clonotype has ten or more counts. The V call is TRBV5-4, the J call TRBJ2-7; TRBD1 agrees at 10 bases. The CDR3 is 15 residues long. The germline CDR1 and CDR2 sequences are SGHNT and YYREEE (reference sequence). V lost 0 bases to trimming and J lost 4 bases; unmatched junction nucleotides: 4. The CDR3 spells CASSLGDRGLYEQYF. DNA of the CDR3: TGTGCCAGCAGCTTGGGTGACAGGGGGCTATACGAGCAGTACTTC.

This clonotype was detected many times. This rearrangement joins TRBV6-2 or TRBV6-3 to TRBJ2-1, with TRBD1 matching over 8 bases. The J segment lost 15 bases and the V segment lost 9 bases, leaving 10 bases of the junction unmatched. CDR1 and CDR2 from the germline V gene are MNHEY and SVGEGT. The CDR3 loop spans 11 amino acids. The CDR3, as DNA: TGTGCCAGTGCCCAGGGGGCATATCGGTTCTTC. It specifies CASAQGAYRFF.

There are many counts of this clonotype. The chain joins TRBV6-2 or TRBV6-3 to TRBJ2-1; 9 positions match TRBD1. V lost 6 bases and J lost 9; bases outside the gene matches: 6. The CDR3 is made up of 13 amino acids. In germline, CDR1 is MNHEY, CDR2 SVGEGT. For the CDR3, the DNA is TGTGCCAGCAGGACAGGGGGAGTGGGTGAGCAGTTCTTC. Protein sequence: CASRTGGVGEQFF.

This clonotype was detected many times. V and J are TRBV18 and TRBJ1-4; possibly TRBD1 for D (5 bases). The CDR3 contains 15 residues. Trimming pared 0 bases from V and 5 bases from J, leaving 10 bases between. From germline, CDR1 is KGHSH and CDR2 LQKENI. The CDR3 DNA reads as TGTGCCAGCTCACCACCGGGGGGTGGAAATGAAAAACTGTTTTTT. This translates into CASSPPGGGNEKLFF.

This clonotype was picked up many times. V gene TRBV7-3 combines with J gene TRBJ2-2, with TRBD1 as a possible D gene (6 bases). The germline V gene has CDR1 SGHTA and CDR2 FQGTGA. This CDR3 region has 15 residues. Trimming shortened V by 7 bases and J by 0 bases, and 12 bases separated the two germline ends. The CDR3 coding sequence is TGTGCCAGCACCTCGGACAGCGCGAACACCGGGGAGCTGTTTTTT. Translated, it gives CASTSDSANTGELFF.

This clonotype has at least ten counts. V usage is TRBV5-5 and J usage is TRBJ2-5; the D gene is possibly TRBD1 (6 bases). Trimming cost V 4 bases and J 5 bases, with 21 bases left between them. The CDR3 contains 16 residues. Germline assignment: CDR1 SGHKS and CDR2 YYEKEE (reference sequence). The CDR3 DNA follows: TGTGCCAGCAGCCGACGGTCCGGGCCAGGACAGGAGACCCAGTACTTC. This sequence encodes CASSRRSGPGQETQYF.

This clonotype was observed many times. This chain joins TRBV5-1 and TRBJ1-5; D is possibly TRBD1 (6 bases). Trimming took 0 bases from V and 4 from J, leaving 8 bases between them. CDR1 is SGHRS and CDR2 is YFSETQ in the germline V gene. The CDR3 spans 14 residues. This CDR3 reads CASSLVQGNQPQHF. CDR3 bases: TGCGCCAGCAGCTTGGTACAGGGAAATCAGCCCCAGCATTTT.

This clonotype appeared many times. The J gene is TRBJ2-5, the V gene TRBV3-1; 8 positions agree with TRBD1. This CDR3 is 18 amino acids long. In germline, CDR1 is LGHDT, CDR2 YNNKEL (reference sequence). With 0 bases clipped from V and 5 bases from J, the junction kept 14 bases outside the gene matches. CDR3 in amino acids: CASSQDHSGGPSGETQYF. The CDR3 DNA is TGTGCCAGCAGCCAAGATCATTCAGGGGGCCCATCCGGGGAGACCCAGTACTTC.

This clonotype was observed many times. The chain couples TRBV5-1 to TRBJ2-1, with 11 positions matching TRBD2. The germline CDR1 and CDR2 sequences are SGHRS and YFSETQ. J gave up 9 bases and V 4 bases, and 6 bases lay outside the gene matches. The CDR3 contains 14 residues. The CDR3: CASSATSGAPEQFF. The CDR3 coding sequence is TGCGCCAGCAGCGCGACTAGCGGGGCGCCTGAGCAGTTCTTC.

This clonotype was seen repeatedly, ten times or more. V usage is TRBV7-2 and J usage is TRBJ1-5; D is unresolved. Per germline, CDR1 SGHTA and CDR2 FQGNSA. V lost 3 bases and J lost 5, with 8 bases in between. The CDR3 totals 13 residues. The CDR3 DNA reads TGTGCCAGCAGCTTTGACCAGTATCAGCCCCAGCATTTT. This codes for CASSFDQYQPQHF. The variable domain in full, completed from reference TRBV7-2 and TRBJ1-5, reads GAGVSQSPSNKVTEKGKDVELRCDPISGHTALYWYRQSLGQGLEFLIYFQGNSAPDKSGLPSDRFSAERTGGSVSTLTIQRTQQEDSAVYLCASSFDQYQPQHFGDGTRLSIL.

This clonotype appeared many times. The genes are TRBV5-1 and TRBJ2-2, with 10 bases matching TRBD2. The trim removed 0 bases at V and 4 bases at J, leaving 9 bases unmatched. Germline-derived CDR1 and CDR2 are SGHRS and YFSETQ. The CDR3 length is 18 residues. The chain's CDR3 is CASSLGASGGRGTGELFF. CDR3 sequence (DNA): TGCGCCAGCAGCTTGGGGGCTAGCGGGGGCCGCGGCACCGGGGAGCTGTTTTTT.

This clonotype occurred many times. This sequence joins TRBV5-5 and TRBJ2-7, with 8 bases fitting TRBD1. Per germline, CDR1 SGHKS and CDR2 YYEKEE (reference sequence). The CDR3 length is 15 residues. With V trimmed by 2 bases and J by 0 bases, 4 bases remained unmatched. This chain's CDR3 is CASSLLDRASYEQYV. DNA for the CDR3: TGTGCCAGCAGCTTACTGGACAGGGCCTCCTACGAGCAGTACGTC.

This clonotype occurred many times. The chain is built from TRBV7-3 and TRBJ2-2; unclear D gene. CDR3 length: 15 amino acids. The germline V and J ends were trimmed by 5 bases and 7 bases, with 17 bases remaining between them. Germline V gene data show CDR1 as SGHTA and CDR2 as FQGTGA. CDR3 in DNA: TGTGCCAGCAGCCCGTACCCCGTATTGGGCGGGGAGCTGTTTTTT. Translation: CASSPYPVLGGELFF.

Many counts were recorded for this clonotype. The chain joins TRBV5-1 to TRBJ2-7; tentatively, D is TRBD1 (6 bases). This CDR3 is built from 16 residues. Germline CDR1 is SGHRS and CDR2 is YFSETQ. Between the trimmed V and J ends, which lost 1 base and 5 bases, there was a span of 19 bases. For the CDR3, the DNA is TGCGCCAGCAGCTTGTCGGTCCCCCAGGGGCCTAACGAGCAGTACGTC. Translated: CASSLSVPQGPNEQYV.

This clonotype was counted at least ten times. The CDR3 DNA is TGCGCCAGCAGCTTGGAGGGTACAGGGGGAGAGACCCAGTACTTC. The encoded protein is CASSLEGTGGETQYF. V is TRBV5-1 and J is TRBJ2-5; 8 bases map to TRBD1. The CDR3 contains 15 residues. The V gene end was trimmed by 0 bases and the J gene end by 4 bases; junction bases not matched to a gene: 5. Germline lookup yields CDR1 SGHRS and CDR2 YFSETQ.

At least ten counts were recorded for this clonotype. The chain is built from TRBV24-1 and TRBJ2-5; 13 bases map to TRBD2. The CDR3 has 16 residues. Germline V gives CDR1 KGHDR, CDR2 SFDVKD. V trimming: 4 bases; J trimming: 2 bases; junction bases outside the gene matches: 3. CDR3 protein: CATSDGLAGAQETQYF. CDR3 DNA: TGTGCCACCAGTGACGGACTAGCGGGGGCTCAAGAGACCCAGTACTTC.